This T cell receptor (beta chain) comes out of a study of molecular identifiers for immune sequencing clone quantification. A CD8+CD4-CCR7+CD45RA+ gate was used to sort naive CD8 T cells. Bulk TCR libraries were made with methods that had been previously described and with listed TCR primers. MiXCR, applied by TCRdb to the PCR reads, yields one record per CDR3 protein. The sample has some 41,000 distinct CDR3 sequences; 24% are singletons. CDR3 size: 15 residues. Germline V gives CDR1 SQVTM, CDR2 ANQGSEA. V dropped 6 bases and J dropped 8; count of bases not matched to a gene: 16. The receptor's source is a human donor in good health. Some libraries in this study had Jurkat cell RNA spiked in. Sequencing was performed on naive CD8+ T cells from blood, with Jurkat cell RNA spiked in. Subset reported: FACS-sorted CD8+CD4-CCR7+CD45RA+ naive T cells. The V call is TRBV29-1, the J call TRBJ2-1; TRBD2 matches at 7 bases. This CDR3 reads CSVDLRGRALDEQFF. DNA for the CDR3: TGCAGCGTGGACTTAAGAGGGAGGGCTCTCGATGAGCAGTTCTTC.